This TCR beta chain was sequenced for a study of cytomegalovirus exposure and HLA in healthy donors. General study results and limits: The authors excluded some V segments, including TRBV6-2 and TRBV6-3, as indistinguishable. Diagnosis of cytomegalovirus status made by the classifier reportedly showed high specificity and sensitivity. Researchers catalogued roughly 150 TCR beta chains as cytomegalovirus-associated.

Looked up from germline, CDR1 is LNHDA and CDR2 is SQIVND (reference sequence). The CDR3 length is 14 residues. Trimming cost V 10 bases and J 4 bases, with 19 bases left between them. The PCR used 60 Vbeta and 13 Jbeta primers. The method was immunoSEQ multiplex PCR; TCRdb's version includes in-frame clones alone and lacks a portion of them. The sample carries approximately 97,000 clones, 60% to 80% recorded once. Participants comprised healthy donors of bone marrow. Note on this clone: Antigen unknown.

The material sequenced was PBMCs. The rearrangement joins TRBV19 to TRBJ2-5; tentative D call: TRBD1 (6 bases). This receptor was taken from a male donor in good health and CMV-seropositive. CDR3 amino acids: CAILRDMGRETQYF. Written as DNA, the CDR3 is TGTGCCATCCTCCGGGACATGGGTCGAGAGACCCAGTACTTC.